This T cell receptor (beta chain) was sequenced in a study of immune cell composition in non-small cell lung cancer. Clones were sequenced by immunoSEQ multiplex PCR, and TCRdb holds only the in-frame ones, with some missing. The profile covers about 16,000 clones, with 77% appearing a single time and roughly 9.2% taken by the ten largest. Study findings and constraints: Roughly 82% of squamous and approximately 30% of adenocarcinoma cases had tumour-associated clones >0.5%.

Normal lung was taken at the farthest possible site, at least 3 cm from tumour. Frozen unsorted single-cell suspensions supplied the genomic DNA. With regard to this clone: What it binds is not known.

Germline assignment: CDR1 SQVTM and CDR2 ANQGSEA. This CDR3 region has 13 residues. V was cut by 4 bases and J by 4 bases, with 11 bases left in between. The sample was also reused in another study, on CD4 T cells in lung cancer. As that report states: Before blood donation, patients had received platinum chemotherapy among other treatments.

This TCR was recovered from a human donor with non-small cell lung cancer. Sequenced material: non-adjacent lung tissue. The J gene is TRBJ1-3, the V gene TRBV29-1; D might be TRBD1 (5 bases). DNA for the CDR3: TGCAGCGTTGCGGGGACTGACGGAAACACCATATATTTT. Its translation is CSVAGTDGNTIYF.